This is a list of T cell receptor beta chains from one sample in a study of T-cell reconstitution after alpha-beta-depleted transplantation in children. TCRdb processed the PCR reads anew with MiXCR; each CDR3 protein has one entry. The table shows fewer than 550,000 distinct CDR3 sequences, with about an eighth occurring only once. Specimen: PBMCs, mostly from graft donor cells, collected 180 days after TCRalphabeta/CD19-depleted stem cell transplant. The receptors stem from a female patient aged 2 to 10 who had a stem cell transplant for aplastic anemia, so the T cells may come from the graft donor. The CDR3 runs from the conserved cysteine through the conserved F or W. The order of the fields is D gene, V gene, clone size, J gene, CDR3 protein, CDR3 DNA. A D gene is named only where the DNA matches it firmly. Clone size, where shown, is once, few, many, or a class for clones that have expanded.

>-|TRBV29-1|many|TRBJ2-3
CSVNLKGFSTDTQYF
TGCAGCGTCAACCTCAAGGGGTTTAGCACAGATACGCAGTATTTT
>-|TRBV6-5|-|TRBJ1-3
CASSYSWDNVGPHTIYF
TGTGCCAGCAGTTACAGCTGGGACAATGTCGGCCCACACACCATATATTTT
>-|TRBV11-2|few|TRBJ2-3
CASSPRGRGGSSTDTQYF
TGTGCCAGCAGCCCCAGAGGAAGGGGCGGTTCTAGCACAGATACGCAGTATTTT
>TRBD2|TRBV7-2|few|TRBJ2-1
CASSLAGAPGEQFF
TGTGCCAGCAGCCTAGCGGGAGCGCCGGGTGAGCAGTTCTTC
>TRBD1|TRBV6-1|-|TRBJ1-2
CASNTGTGVLGYTF
TGTGCCAGCAATACCGGGACAGGGGTTCTTGGCTACACCTTC
>TRBD2|TRBV18|-|TRBJ2-3
CASSPKTSGTDTQYF
TGTGCCAGCTCACCTAAGACTAGCGGCACAGATACGCAGTATTTT
>-|TRBV6-2/TRBV6-3|few|TRBJ2-2
CASSYFPGAGELFF
TGTGCCAGCAGTTACTTCCCGGGGGCCGGGGAGCTGTTTTTT
>TRBD1|TRBV10-3|few|TRBJ1-1
CAISIAPGQGGGTEAFF
TGTGCCATCAGCATAGCACCAGGACAGGGAGGGGGCACTGAAGCTTTCTTT
>TRBD2|TRBV7-9|-|TRBJ2-1
CASSLPGGPWVDEQFF
TGTGCCAGCAGCTTACCGGGAGGGCCTTGGGTCGATGAGCAGTTCTTC
>-|TRBV12-3/TRBV12-4|few|TRBJ2-1
CASSLRSVSYNEQFF
TGTGCCAGCAGTTTGAGGAGCGTCTCCTACAATGAGCAGTTCTTC
>TRBD1|TRBV4-3|-|TRBJ1-2
CASSSPTLTGGRSGYTF
TGCGCCAGCAGCTCCCCTACCCTGACAGGGGGCAGAAGTGGCTACACCTTC
>TRBD1|TRBV12-3/TRBV12-4|-|TRBJ2-1
CASSGQGAVEQFF
TGTGCCAGCAGTGGACAGGGAGCGGTTGAGCAGTTCTTC
>TRBD2|TRBV20-1|few|TRBJ2-1
CSASRGGRVVGEEQFF
TGCAGTGCTAGTCGGGGCGGGAGGGTTGTTGGGGAGGAGCAGTTCTTC
>-|TRBV7-8|few|TRBJ1-6
CASSLPLTLSPLHF
TGTGCCAGCAGCTTACCGCTGACTCTTTCACCCCTCCACTTT
>-|TRBV12-3/TRBV12-4|-|TRBJ2-3
CASSLLIQGTDTQYF
TGTGCCAGCAGTTTATTGATCCAGGGGACAGATACGCAGTATTTT
>-|TRBV7-9|few|TRBJ2-1
CASSVGTYNEQFF
TGTGCCAGCAGCGTCGGGACCTACAATGAGCAGTTCTTC
>-|TRBV6-5|-|TRBJ1-3
CASSLLEGAGNTIYF
TGTGCCAGCAGTCTCCTCGAGGGGGCTGGAAACACCATATATTTT
>-|TRBV28|-|TRBJ2-3
CASSLWMLVYRTDTQYF
TGTGCCAGCAGTTTATGGATGCTAGTGTATCGGACAGATACGCAGTATTTT
>-|TRBV6-2/TRBV6-3|-|TRBJ2-1
CASRKGQGRNEQFF
TGTGCCAGCAGAAAGGGACAAGGCCGCAATGAGCAGTTCTTC
>-|TRBV11-1|-|TRBJ2-6
CASSLMGQLLSGANVLTF
TGTGCCAGCAGCTTAATGGGACAACTACTCTCTGGGGCCAACGTCCTGACTTTC
>-|TRBV6-2/TRBV6-3|-|TRBJ2-5
CASSTPPLQETQYF
TGTGCCAGCAGTACTCCCCCTCTCCAAGAGACCCAGTACTTC
>-|TRBV5-1|many|TRBJ2-7
CASSFTDSYEQYF
TGCGCCAGCAGCTTCACAGACTCCTACGAGCAGTACTTC
>-|TRBV7-3|-|TRBJ2-3
CASRRTSDTQYF
TGTGCCAGCAGACGTACATCAGATACGCAGTATTTT
>-|TRBV7-2|many|TRBJ1-3
CASSRRPSSGNTIYF
TGTGCCAGCAGTCGCCGGCCTAGCTCTGGAAACACCATATATTTT
>TRBD2|TRBV5-1|-|TRBJ2-1
CASSFAGRASYNEQFF
TGCGCCAGCAGCTTTGCCGGGAGGGCCTCCTACAATGAGCAGTTCTTC
>-|TRBV18|many|TRBJ2-5
CASSPRGSGGQETQYF
TGTGCCAGCTCACCACGGGGATCCGGGGGCCAAGAGACCCAGTACTTC
>-|TRBV5-6|-|TRBJ2-5
CASSSTWLLKETQYF
TGTGCCAGCAGCTCCACCTGGCTCCTGAAAGAGACCCAGTACTTC
>-|TRBV9|-|TRBJ2-7
CASSAASDEQYF
TGTGCCAGCAGCGCCGCTAGCGACGAGCAGTACTTC
>TRBD1|TRBV7-3|-|TRBJ2-1
CASSSHKKGGTGPPYNEQFF
TGTGCCAGCAGCTCCCATAAGAAAGGGGGGACAGGGCCTCCCTACAATGAGCAGTTCTTC
>-|TRBV14|-|TRBJ1-2
CASSLTGKGYGYTF
TGTGCCAGCTCCCTAACAGGGAAGGGCTATGGCTACACCTTC
>-|TRBV7-8|few|TRBJ2-4
CASSLDKGRNIQYF
TGTGCCAGCAGCTTAGATAAGGGACGGAACATTCAGTACTTC
>TRBD2|TRBV9|-|TRBJ2-5
CASSPRGGGIRETQYF
TGTGCCAGCAGCCCCCGTGGGGGGGGGATTAGAGAGACCCAGTACTTC
>-|TRBV7-9|-|TRBJ2-5
CASSPGQEQETQYF
TGTGCCAGCAGCCCTGGGCAGGAACAAGAGACCCAGTACTTC
>TRBD1|TRBV20-1|-|TRBJ2-5
CSARGGTGRMETQYF
TGCAGTGCTAGAGGGGGGACAGGGAGGATGGAGACCCAGTACTTC
>-|TRBV28|few|TRBJ1-5
CASSLYSQPQHF
TGTGCCAGCAGTTTATATTCTCAGCCCCAGCATTTT
>TRBD2|TRBV7-9|-|TRBJ2-1
CASSATVGLADHNEQFF
TGTGCCAGCAGCGCCACAGTAGGACTAGCGGATCACAATGAGCAGTTCTTC
>-|TRBV28|-|TRBJ1-5
CASLTHVGRGYSNQPQHF
TGTGCCAGCCTAACCCACGTGGGCAGGGGTTATAGCAATCAGCCCCAGCATTTT
>-|TRBV25-1|-|TRBJ2-1
CASSEWGSGYNEQFF
TGTGCCAGCAGTGAATGGGGGAGCGGCTACAATGAGCAGTTCTTC
>-|TRBV14|-|TRBJ2-1
CASSQVTGFYNEQFF
TGTGCCAGCAGCCAAGTAACAGGTTTTTACAATGAGCAGTTCTTC
>-|TRBV9|-|TRBJ2-5
CASSVSRNAYQETQYF
TGTGCCAGCAGCGTAAGTCGAAACGCATACCAAGAGACCCAGTACTTC
>-|TRBV4-3|-|TRBJ1-1
CASSQGRNIPRVTEAFF
TGCGCCAGCAGCCAAGGCCGGAATATCCCCCGGGTCACTGAAGCTTTCTTT
>-|TRBV18|few|TRBJ1-1
CASSPPGRGEAFF
TGTGCCAGCTCACCACCAGGGAGAGGTGAAGCTTTCTTT
>TRBD1|TRBV5-1|few|TRBJ1-2
CASSLGTGGFVGYGYTF
TGCGCCAGCAGCTTGGGGACAGGGGGCTTCGTGGGCTATGGCTACACCTTC
>-|TRBV11-2|few|TRBJ2-1
CASSLRGERALF
TGTGCCAGCAGCCTCAGGGGTGAGCGGGCCCTCTTC
>TRBD2|TRBV27|few|TRBJ2-1
CASRRGTSVAYNEQFF
TGTGCCAGCAGGCGCGGGACTAGCGTTGCCTACAATGAGCAGTTCTTC
>TRBD2|TRBV5-1|-|TRBJ2-7
CASNREMGGLSYEQYF
TGCGCCAGCAATAGAGAAATGGGAGGGCTATCCTACGAGCAGTACTTC
>-|TRBV28|-|TRBJ1-5
CATTSGWDLPQHF
TGTGCCACCACATCGGGGTGGGATCTGCCCCAGCATTTT
>TRBD1|TRBV20-1|few|TRBJ2-1
CSAPGQGASSYNEQFF
TGCAGTGCTCCGGGACAGGGGGCGAGCTCCTACAATGAGCAGTTCTTC
>-|TRBV6-1|few|TRBJ2-5
CASSEGLLQTQYF
TGTGCCAGCAGTGAAGGGCTTTTGCAGACCCAGTACTTC
>TRBD1|TRBV7-2|few|TRBJ2-5
CASSFRGRVETQYF
TGTGCCAGCAGCTTCAGGGGGCGGGTGGAGACCCAGTACTTC
>-|TRBV6-5|few|TRBJ2-5
CASSYGWERQETQYF
TGTGCCAGCAGTTATGGGTGGGAGCGCCAAGAGACCCAGTACTTC
>-|TRBV9|-|TRBJ2-5
CASSTGPNQETQYF
TGTGCCAGCAGCACAGGACCAAACCAAGAGACCCAGTACTTC
>TRBD1|TRBV20-1|-|TRBJ2-5
CSANWDRAVETQYF
TGCAGTGCTAACTGGGACAGGGCGGTCGAGACCCAGTACTTC